The T cell receptor beta chain under discussion was sequenced for a study of blood T cell repertoires in COVID-19. Overall study: Sites in the United States, Italy and Spain provided acute and convalescent COVID-19 samples. The analysed material was cDNA or gDNA that came from T cells, B-cell-depleted T cells, or PBMCs.

CDR1 MDHEN and CDR2 SYDVKM come from the germline V gene. Trimming removed 5 bases from V and 2 bases from J; junction bases left unmatched: 11. The CDR3 is made up of 16 amino acids. In the original workflow: By means of reference gene primer amplification, nucleated cell counts were estimated. TCRdb's copy holds only in-frame clones and misses some; the assay was immunoSEQ multiplex PCR. That table is the source of V, J and clone size, and D and trimming were worked out from the DNA. The table shows under 200,000 clones, with 90% occurring only once. Sequencing was done on a sample of peripheral blood. This clonotype was obtained from a man aged 45-65 years with acute or convalescent COVID-19. The chain links TRBV28 to TRBJ2-7, with 8 positions matching TRBD1. The CDR3 sequence is CASSTGGTGSPYEQYF. The CDR3, as DNA: TGTGCCAGCAGTACCGGCGGGACAGGATCGCCCTACGAGCAGTACTTC.